The entry below gives a single T cell receptor beta chain sequence along with its context. The use of a sample-barcoded 5' primer and a J-beta primer mix characterized a second PCR of about 7 to 12 cycles. TCRdb ran MiXCR on the 5' RACE reads and lists one entry per CDR3 protein. The sample consists of 900,000 to 950,000 distinct CDR3 sequences, just under 30% of them appearing once. This sample is drawn from a study of blood T cells in healthy people across ages. The CDR3 runs 17 residues. V was trimmed by 1 base and J by 2 bases, leaving 16 bases between them. The germline CDR1 and CDR2 sequences are LGHNA and YSLEER. These sequences were also reported in another study, on T cells of mothers and their children.

The TCR originated in a woman aged 40 to 50 in good health. The chain recombines TRBV4-3 with TRBJ2-3, with D perhaps matching TRBD1 (6 bases). The sequencing sample was made of blood. CDR3 region: CASSQGGRAGATDTQYF. The CDR3 nucleotides read TGCGCCAGCAGCCAAGGGGGAAGGGCAGGGGCCACAGATACGCAGTATTTT.